Listed here is a single TCR beta chain. This sample was taken from a study of OX40 agonist ivuxolimab in advanced cancers. Study background: Ivuxolimab, an agonist antibody against OX40 (CD134), was given to patients.

Measured with immunoSEQ multiplex PCR; TCRdb has only the in-frame clones, and not every one. The data hold over 55,000 clones, with just over 90% observed a single time. This CDR3 is built from 15 residues. In germline, CDR1 is LNHDA, CDR2 SQIVND (reference sequence). Trimming removed 3 bases from V and 0 bases from J, with 12 bases in between. The V gene is TRBV19, the J gene TRBJ2-7; D gene unclear. The clonotype originates from an adult with an advanced solid tumor such as melanoma, head and neck, liver or kidney cancer. The input for sequencing was CD4+ or CD8+ T cells sorted from blood, taken in a trial of the OX40 agonist ivuxolimab. The CDR3 nucleotides are TGTGCCAGTAGTATGGCAGTAAGGAGCTCCTACGAGCAGTACTTC. This gives the protein CASSMAVRSSYEQYF.